One sample yielded the 14 T cell receptor beta chains listed below, sequenced in a study of cytomegalovirus exposure and HLA in healthy donors. Produced via immunoSEQ multiplex PCR; TCRdb's table is partial and in-frame only. The profile covers 150,000 to 200,000 clones, with approximately 88% appearing a single time and over 5.5% taken by the ten largest. The sequenced material came from PBMCs. These receptors came from a man younger than 30 in good health and CMV-seropositive.

V is TRBV9 and J is TRBJ2-1; 15 bases fit TRBD2. The length of the CDR3 is 16 residues. Looked up from germline, CDR1 is SGDLS and CDR2 is YYNGEE. J gave up 8 bases and V 4 bases, and 7 bases lay outside the gene matches. The CDR3 sequence is CASSPRTSGRADEQFF. For the CDR3, the DNA is TGTGCCAGCAGCCCTAGGACTAGCGGGAGGGCCGATGAGCAGTTCTTC.

This chain connects TRBV5-1 to TRBJ1-1, with 8 nucleotides matching TRBD1. This CDR3 has 15 amino acids. Germline-derived CDR1 and CDR2 are SGHRS and YFSETQ. With V trimmed by 0 bases and J by 3 bases, 4 bases remained unmatched. The CDR3 reads CASSLGQGSHTEAFF. CDR3 bases: TGCGCCAGCAGCTTGGGACAGGGGTCGCACACTGAAGCTTTCTTT.

This clone was recorded only once. V usage is TRBV29-1 and J usage is TRBJ2-3; the match to TRBD2 covers 8 bases. Germline V gene data show CDR1 as SQVTM and CDR2 as ANQGSEA. J lost 6 bases, V lost 2 bases, and 7 bases had no gene match. This CDR3 has 14 amino acids. The CDR3 reads CSVELAGGLDTQYF. DNA for the CDR3: TGCAGCGTTGAACTAGCGGGTGGGTTGGATACGCAGTATTTT.

This chain uses TRBV5-1 with TRBJ2-7, with 7 bases aligning to TRBD2. V gave up 4 bases and J gave up 7 bases; unmatched junction bases: 11. The CDR3 extends over 14 amino acids. CDR1 and CDR2 from the germline V gene are SGHRS and YFSETQ. The CDR3: CASSPYREGEEQYF. The CDR3 DNA reads as TGCGCCAGCAGCCCTTATAGGGAGGGCGAAGAGCAGTACTTC.

The V call is TRBV25-1, the J call TRBJ1-3; 9 bases match TRBD1. V dropped 8 bases and J dropped 2; count of bases not matched to a gene: 4. CDR3 length: 14 amino acids. CDR1 is MGHDK and CDR2 is SYGVNS in the germline V gene. In DNA, the CDR3 is TGTGCCAGCGGCCGGACAGGGGCTGGAAACACCATATATTTT. Translation gives CASGRTGAGNTIYF.

This chain uses TRBV18 with TRBJ2-5; a weak D match, TRBD1 (6 bases). CDR3 length: 15 residues. Trimming removed 3 bases at V and 0 bases at J, with 11 bases between. In germline, CDR1 is KGHSH, CDR2 LQKENI. CDR3 region: CASSPRGIYQETQYF. The CDR3 DNA reads as TGTGCCAGCTCACCCAGGGGAATTTACCAAGAGACCCAGTACTTC.

The chain is built from TRBV27 and TRBJ2-2; D is ambiguous. Germline CDR1 MNHEY, CDR2 SMNVEV (reference sequence). The CDR3 length is 15 residues. Trimming took 2 bases from V and 2 from J, leaving 9 bases between them. CDR3 sequence: CASSLVSENTGELFF. In DNA, the CDR3 is TGTGCCAGCAGTTTAGTGTCAGAAAACACCGGGGAGCTGTTTTTT.

About this clone itself: At one end the junction does not follow the germline gene, possibly because of a read error. This rearrangement joins TRBV6-1 to TRBJ1-1, with 7 positions matching TRBD1. This CDR3 is built from 15 residues. CDR1 is MNHNS, CDR2 SASEGT, per germline. CDR3 sequence: CASSEGDRTNAEAFF. CDR3 nucleotides: TGTGCCAGCAGTGAAGGGGACAGAACGAACGCTGAAGCTTTCTTT.

The rearrangement links TRBV5-1 to TRBJ2-6, with 10 nucleotides matching TRBD2. Losses at the gene ends were 4 bases for V and 10 bases for J; bases not matched to a gene: 2. The germline CDR1 and CDR2 sequences are SGHRS and YFSETQ. The CDR3 runs 13 residues. CDR3 nucleotide sequence: TGCGCCAGCAGCGAACTAGCGGGGAACGTCCTGACTTTC. Translation gives CASSELAGNVLTF.

The chain carries TRBV19 and TRBJ1-5; TRBD1 matches 7 bases. V dropped 7 bases and J dropped 9; count of bases not matched to a gene: 15. The CDR3 length is 15 residues. CDR1 and CDR2 from the germline V gene are LNHDA and SQIVND (reference sequence). This CDR3 is CASTPTGDALGPQHF. The CDR3 nucleotides are TGTGCCAGTACCCCAACAGGGGACGCTTTGGGGCCCCAGCATTTT.

V gene TRBV28 combines with J gene TRBJ2-2; 11 bases are shared with TRBD1. V gave up 5 bases and J gave up 6 bases; unmatched junction bases: 2. This CDR3 is built from 14 residues. The germline CDR1 and CDR2 sequences are MDHEN and SYDVKM. CDR3 protein: CASSPGQGAGELFF. DNA of the CDR3: TGTGCCAGCAGTCCGGGACAGGGGGCCGGGGAGCTGTTTTTT.

The genes are TRBV7-3 and TRBJ2-1; 9 bases line up with TRBD1. The germline V gene encodes CDR1 SGHTA and CDR2 FQGTGA. This CDR3 region has 19 residues. Losses at the gene ends were 0 bases for V and 3 bases for J; bases not matched to a gene: 12. The chain's CDR3 is CASSLTISLTGGVYNEQFF. In DNA form, the CDR3 reads TGTGCCAGCAGCTTAACGATTTCCCTAACAGGGGGCGTCTACAATGAGCAGTTCTTC.

This chain uses TRBV6-5 with TRBJ1-1; 7 bases line up with TRBD1. CDR1 is MNHEY, CDR2 SVGAGI, per germline. The length of the CDR3 is 14 residues. The V segment lost 5 bases and the J segment 3 bases; nucleotides outside the gene matches: 6. CDR3 nucleotides: TGTGCCAGCAGTAGGACAGGCTCACACACTGAAGCTTTCTTT. Protein sequence: CASSRTGSHTEAFF.

In this sample, this clone turned up once. The chain recombines TRBV11-2 with TRBJ2-3, with D possibly TRBD2 on 6 matching bases. Germline CDR1 reads SGHAT; CDR2 reads FQNNGV. Trimming removed 7 bases from V and 11 bases from J, with 16 bases in between. The CDR3 consists of 12 residues. The CDR3 coding sequence is TGTGCCAGCACCGCGTTGCCGGGAGAGCAGTATTTT. It yields the protein CASTALPGEQYF.